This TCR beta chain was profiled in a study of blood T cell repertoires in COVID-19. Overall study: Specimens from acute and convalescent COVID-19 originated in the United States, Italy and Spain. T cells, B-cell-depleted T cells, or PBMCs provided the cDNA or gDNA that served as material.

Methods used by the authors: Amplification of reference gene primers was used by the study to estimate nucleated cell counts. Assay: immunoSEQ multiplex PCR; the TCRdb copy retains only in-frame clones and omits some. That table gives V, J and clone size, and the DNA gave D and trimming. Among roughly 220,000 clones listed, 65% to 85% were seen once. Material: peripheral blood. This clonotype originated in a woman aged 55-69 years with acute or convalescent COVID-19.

The CDR3 nucleotides read TGTGCCAGCAGTTTAGGGGACAGGTCCTACGAGCAGTACTTC. Amino acids: CASSLGDRSYEQYF. The genes are TRBV6-6 and TRBJ2-7; 8 bases are shared with TRBD1. Germline loops: CDR1 MNHNY, CDR2 SVGAGI (reference sequence). The CDR3 length is 14 residues. V shed 4 bases and J 1 base; nucleotides not matched to a gene: 3.